This T cell receptor (beta chain) was obtained from a study of blood T cell repertoires in COVID-19. Study summary: The samples span acute and convalescent COVID-19 from the United States, Italy and Spain. From T cells, B-cell-depleted T cells, or PBMCs came the material, which was cDNA or gDNA.

J was trimmed by 0 bases and V by 3 bases; bases with no gene match: 6. This CDR3 contains 16 residues. Per the germline V gene, CDR1 is SGHRS and CDR2 is YFSETQ. Original data processing: By means of reference gene primer amplification, nucleated cell counts were estimated. TCRdb's copy holds only in-frame clones and misses some; the assay was immunoSEQ multiplex PCR. V, J and clone size reflect that table, while D and trimming were determined from the DNA. Of around 450,000 clones listed, about 89% are singletons. The clonotype originates from a woman under 40 with acute or convalescent COVID-19. Sequencing used peripheral blood. V usage is TRBV5-1 and J usage is TRBJ2-5, with 9 bases that match TRBD1. In DNA, the CDR3 is TGCGCCAGCAGCTGGGCCACAGGGGGCCACCAAGAGACCCAGTACTTC. It yields the protein CASSWATGGHQETQYF.